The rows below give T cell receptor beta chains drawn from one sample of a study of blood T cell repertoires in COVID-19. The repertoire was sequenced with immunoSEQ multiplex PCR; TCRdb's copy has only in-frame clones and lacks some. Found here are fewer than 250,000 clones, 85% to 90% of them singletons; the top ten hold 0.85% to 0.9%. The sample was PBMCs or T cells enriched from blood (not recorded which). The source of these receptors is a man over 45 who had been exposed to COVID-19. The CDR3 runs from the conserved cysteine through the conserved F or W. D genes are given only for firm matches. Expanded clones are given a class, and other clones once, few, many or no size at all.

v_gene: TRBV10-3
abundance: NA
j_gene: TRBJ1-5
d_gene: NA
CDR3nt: TGTGCCATCAGTGAGTCGGGCCTCTTTCAGTCCGGTCAGCCCCAGCATTTT
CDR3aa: CAISESGLFQSGQPQHF

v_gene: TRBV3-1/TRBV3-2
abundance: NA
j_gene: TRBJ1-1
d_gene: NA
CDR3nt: TGTGCCAGCAGCCACAGGGTCACTGAAGCTTTCTTT
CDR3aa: CASSHRVTEAFF

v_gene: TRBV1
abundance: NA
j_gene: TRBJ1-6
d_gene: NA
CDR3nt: TGCACCAGCAGCCAAGATCTGGGGAGGACCTATAATTCACCCCTCCACTTT
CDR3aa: CTSSQDLGRTYNSPLHF

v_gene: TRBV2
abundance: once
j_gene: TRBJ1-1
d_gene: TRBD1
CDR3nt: TGTGCCATCTTACCCAGGGGGCCTGAAGCTTTCTTT
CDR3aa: CAILPRGPEAFF

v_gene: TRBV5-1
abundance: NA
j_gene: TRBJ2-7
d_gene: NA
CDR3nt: TGCGCCAGCAGGAGCCGAGACGGAGAGTACTTC
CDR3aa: CASRSRDGEYF

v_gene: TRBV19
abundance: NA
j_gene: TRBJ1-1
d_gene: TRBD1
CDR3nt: TGTGCCAGTAGATACTGGAGGGACAGGAGCACTGAAGCTTTCTTT
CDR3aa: CASRYWRDRSTEAFF

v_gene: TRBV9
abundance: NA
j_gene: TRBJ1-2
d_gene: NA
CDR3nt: TGTGCCAGCAGCGTAGGAGTCGAGGAGGGAGCCTATGGCTACACCTTC
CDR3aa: CASSVGVEEGAYGYTF

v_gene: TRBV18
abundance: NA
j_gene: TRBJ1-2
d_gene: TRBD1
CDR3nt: TGTGCCAGCTCACCTTTGACAGGGGGCGATGGCTACACCTTC
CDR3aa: CASSPLTGGDGYTF

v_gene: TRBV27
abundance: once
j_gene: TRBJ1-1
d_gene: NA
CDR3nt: TGTGCCAGCAGTTTAATTGGGGCCGAAGCTTTCTTT
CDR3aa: CASSLIGAEAFF

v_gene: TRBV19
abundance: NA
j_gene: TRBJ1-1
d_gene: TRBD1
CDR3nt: TGTGCCAGTAGTATTGACAGGGAGTTTGAAGCTTTCTTT
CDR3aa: CASSIDREFEAFF

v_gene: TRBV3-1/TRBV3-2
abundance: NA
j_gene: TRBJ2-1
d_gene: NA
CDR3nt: TGTGCCAGCTCCTTGAGGGAGTACTACAATGAGCAGTTCTTC
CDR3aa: CASSLREYYNEQFF

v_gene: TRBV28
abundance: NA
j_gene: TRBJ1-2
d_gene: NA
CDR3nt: TGTGCCAGCACCTTAAATGCGGGTGGCTACACCTTC
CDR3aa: CASTLNAGGYTF

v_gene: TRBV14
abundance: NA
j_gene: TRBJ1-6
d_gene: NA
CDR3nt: TGTGCCAGCAGCCGGGCAGGGGCTGACTCACCCCTCCACTTT
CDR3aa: CASSRAGADSPLHF

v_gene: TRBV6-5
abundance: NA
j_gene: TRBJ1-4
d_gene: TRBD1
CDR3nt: TGTGCCAGCTTCTACAGGGGGTTTAATGAAAAACTGTTTTTT
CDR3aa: CASFYRGFNEKLFF

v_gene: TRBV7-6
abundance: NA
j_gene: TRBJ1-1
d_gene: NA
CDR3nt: TGTGCCAGCAGCGGAGGCCCCGGGAACACTGAAGCTTTCTTT
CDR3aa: CASSGGPGNTEAFF

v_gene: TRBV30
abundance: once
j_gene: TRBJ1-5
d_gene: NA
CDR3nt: TGTGCCTGGAGTCCGGCAGGGGCGATCAATCAGCCCCAGCATTTT
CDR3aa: CAWSPAGAINQPQHF

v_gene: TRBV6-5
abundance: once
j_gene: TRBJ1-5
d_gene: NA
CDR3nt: TGTGCCAGCAGAGATATGTGGGCCCAGCCCCAGCATTTT
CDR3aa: CASRDMWAQPQHF